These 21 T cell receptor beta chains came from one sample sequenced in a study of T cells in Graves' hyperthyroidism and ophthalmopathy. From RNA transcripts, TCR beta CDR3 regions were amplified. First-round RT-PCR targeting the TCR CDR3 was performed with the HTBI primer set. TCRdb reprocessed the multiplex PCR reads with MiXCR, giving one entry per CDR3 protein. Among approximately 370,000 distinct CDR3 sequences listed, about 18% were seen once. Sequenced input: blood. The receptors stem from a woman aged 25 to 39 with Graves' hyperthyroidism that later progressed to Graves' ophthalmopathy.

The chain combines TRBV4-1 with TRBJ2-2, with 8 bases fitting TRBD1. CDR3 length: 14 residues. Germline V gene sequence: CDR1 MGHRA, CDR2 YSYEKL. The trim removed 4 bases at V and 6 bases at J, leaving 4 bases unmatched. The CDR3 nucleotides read TGCGCCAGCAGCCTCCCGGACAGGGCCGGGGAGCTGTTTTTT. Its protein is CASSLPDRAGELFF.

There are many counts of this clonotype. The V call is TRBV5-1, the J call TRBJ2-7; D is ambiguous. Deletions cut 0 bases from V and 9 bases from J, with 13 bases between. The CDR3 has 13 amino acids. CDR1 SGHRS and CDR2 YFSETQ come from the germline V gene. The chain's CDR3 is CASSLGGRSGQYF. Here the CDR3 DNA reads TGCGCCAGCAGCTTGGGAGGCAGAAGTGGGCAGTACTTC.

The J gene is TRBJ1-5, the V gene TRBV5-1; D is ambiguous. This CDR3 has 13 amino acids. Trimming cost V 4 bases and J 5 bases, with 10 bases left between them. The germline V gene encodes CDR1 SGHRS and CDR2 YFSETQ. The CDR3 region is CASSATWDQPQHF. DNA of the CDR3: TGCGCCAGCAGCGCAACCTGGGATCAGCCCCAGCATTTT.

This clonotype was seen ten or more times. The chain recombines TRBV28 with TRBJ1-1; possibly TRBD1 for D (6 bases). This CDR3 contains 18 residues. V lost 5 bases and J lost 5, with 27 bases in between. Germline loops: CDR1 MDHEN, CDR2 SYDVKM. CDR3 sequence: CASSPYPPGQFVGTEAFF. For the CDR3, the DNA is TGTGCCAGCAGTCCTTACCCCCCAGGACAGTTTGTGGGGACTGAAGCTTTCTTT. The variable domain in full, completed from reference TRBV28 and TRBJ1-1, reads DVKVTQSSRYLVKRTGEKVFLECVQDMDHENMFWYRQDPGLGLRLIYFSYDVKMKEKGDIPEGYSVSREKKERFSLILESASTNQTSMYLCASSPYPPGQFVGTEAFFGQGTRLTVV.

The CDR3 loop is CARGTGETKNIQYF. Here the CDR3 DNA reads TGTGCCCGAGGGACAGGGGAAACCAAAAACATTCAGTACTTC. The chain has TRBV2 and TRBJ2-4; 10 nucleotides align to TRBD1. The germline CDR1 and CDR2 sequences are SNHLY and FYNNEI. CDR3 size: 14 residues. V gave up 11 bases and J gave up 2 bases; unmatched junction bases: 6.

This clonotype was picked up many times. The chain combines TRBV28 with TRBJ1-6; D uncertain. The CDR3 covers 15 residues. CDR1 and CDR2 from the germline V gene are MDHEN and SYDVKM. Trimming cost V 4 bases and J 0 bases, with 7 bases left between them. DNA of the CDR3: TGTGCCAGCAGTTACAGAATCTCCTATAATTCACCCCTCCACTTT. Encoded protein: CASSYRISYNSPLHF.

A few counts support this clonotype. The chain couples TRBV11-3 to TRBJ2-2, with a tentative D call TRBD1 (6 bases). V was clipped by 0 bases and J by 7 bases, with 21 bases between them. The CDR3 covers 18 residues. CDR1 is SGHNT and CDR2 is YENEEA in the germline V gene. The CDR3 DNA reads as TGTGCCAGCAGCTTAGATTTCTACAGGGCCGGAACGGGCGGGGAGCTGTTTTTT. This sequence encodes CASSLDFYRAGTGGELFF. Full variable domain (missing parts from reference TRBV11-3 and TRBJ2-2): EAGVVQSPRYKIIEKKQPVAFWCNPISGHNTLYWYLQNLGQGPELLIRYENEEAVDDSQLPKDRFSAERLKGVDSTLKIQPAELGDSAVYLCASSLDFYRAGTGGELFFGEGSRLTVL.

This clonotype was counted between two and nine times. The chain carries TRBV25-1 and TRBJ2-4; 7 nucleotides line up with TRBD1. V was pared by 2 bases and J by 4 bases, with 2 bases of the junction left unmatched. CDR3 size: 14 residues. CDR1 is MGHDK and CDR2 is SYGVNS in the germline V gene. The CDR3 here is CASSEEDRKNIQYF. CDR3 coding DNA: TGTGCCAGCAGTGAAGAGGACAGGAAAAACATTCAGTACTTC.

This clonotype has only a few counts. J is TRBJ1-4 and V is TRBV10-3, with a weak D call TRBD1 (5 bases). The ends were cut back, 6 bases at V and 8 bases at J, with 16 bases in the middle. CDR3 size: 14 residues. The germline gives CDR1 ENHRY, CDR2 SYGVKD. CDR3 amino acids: CAIRKTGGEEKLFF. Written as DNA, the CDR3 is TGTGCCATCAGAAAAACCGGGGGAGAGGAAAAACTGTTTTTT.

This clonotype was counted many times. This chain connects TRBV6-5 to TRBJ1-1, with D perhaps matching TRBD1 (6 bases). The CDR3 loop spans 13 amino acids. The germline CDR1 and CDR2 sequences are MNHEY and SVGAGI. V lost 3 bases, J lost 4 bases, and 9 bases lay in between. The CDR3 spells CASSYTGLTEAFF. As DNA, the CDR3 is TGTGCCAGCAGTTATACAGGGCTCACTGAAGCTTTCTTT.

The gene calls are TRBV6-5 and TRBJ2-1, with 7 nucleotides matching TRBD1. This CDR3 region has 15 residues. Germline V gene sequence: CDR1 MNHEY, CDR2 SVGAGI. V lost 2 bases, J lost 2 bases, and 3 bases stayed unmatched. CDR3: CASSYPGQTYNEQFF. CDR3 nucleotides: TGTGCCAGCAGTTACCCGGGACAGACCTACAATGAGCAGTTCTTC.

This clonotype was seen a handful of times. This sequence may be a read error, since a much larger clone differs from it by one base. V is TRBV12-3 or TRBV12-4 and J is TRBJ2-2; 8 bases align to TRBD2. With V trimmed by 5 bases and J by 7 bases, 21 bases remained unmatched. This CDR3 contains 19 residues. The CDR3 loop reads CASSPPRGAPSGGGGELFF. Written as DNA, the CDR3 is TGTGCCAGCAGTCCCCCGCGGGGGGCCCCCTCCGGGGGAGGCGGGGAGCTGTTTTTT.

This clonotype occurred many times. CDR3 sequence: CASSVSGAPETQYF. DNA for the CDR3: TGTGCCAGCAGCGTTAGCGGGGCCCCCGAGACCCAGTACTTC. The chain couples TRBV9 to TRBJ2-5, with 8 bases aligning to TRBD2. The CDR3 contains 14 residues. Germline V gene lookup returns CDR1 SGDLS and CDR2 YYNGEE. The V gene end was trimmed by 2 bases and the J gene end by 5 bases; junction bases not matched to a gene: 5.

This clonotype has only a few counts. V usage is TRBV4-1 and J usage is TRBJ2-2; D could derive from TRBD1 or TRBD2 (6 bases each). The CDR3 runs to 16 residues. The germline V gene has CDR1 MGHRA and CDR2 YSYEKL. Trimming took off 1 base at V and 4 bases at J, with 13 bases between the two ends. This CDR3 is CASSQVGGAGTGELFF. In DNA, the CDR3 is TGCGCCAGCAGCCAAGTGGGGGGCGCGGGCACCGGGGAGCTGTTTTTT.

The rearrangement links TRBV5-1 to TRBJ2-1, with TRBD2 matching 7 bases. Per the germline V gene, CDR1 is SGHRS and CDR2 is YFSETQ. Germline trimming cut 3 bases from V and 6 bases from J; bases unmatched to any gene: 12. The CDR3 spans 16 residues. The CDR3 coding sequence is TGCGCCAGCAGCTGGGGGGGTAAAGGCACTGTCAATGAGCAGTTCTTC. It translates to CASSWGGKGTVNEQFF.

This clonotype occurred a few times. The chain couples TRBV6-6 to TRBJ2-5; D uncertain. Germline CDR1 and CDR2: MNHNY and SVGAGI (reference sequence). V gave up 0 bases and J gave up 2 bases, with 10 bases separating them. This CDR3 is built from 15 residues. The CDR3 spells CASSYSWAVQETQYF. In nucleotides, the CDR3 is TGTGCCAGCAGTTACTCCTGGGCAGTACAAGAGACCCAGTACTTC.

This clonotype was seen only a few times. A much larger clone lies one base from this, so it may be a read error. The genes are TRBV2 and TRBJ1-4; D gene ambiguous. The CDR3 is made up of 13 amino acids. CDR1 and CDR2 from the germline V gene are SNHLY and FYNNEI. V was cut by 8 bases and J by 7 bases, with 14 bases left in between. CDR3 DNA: TGTGCCAGCTGTTGGGGAGCTAGTGAAAAACTGTTTTTT. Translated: CASCWGASEKLFF.

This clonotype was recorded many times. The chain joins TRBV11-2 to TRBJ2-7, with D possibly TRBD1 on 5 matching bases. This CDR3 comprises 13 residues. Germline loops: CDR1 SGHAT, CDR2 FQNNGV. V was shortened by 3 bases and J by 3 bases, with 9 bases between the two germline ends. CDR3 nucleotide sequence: TGTGCCAGCAGCTTGGGGCAGATCTACGAGCAGTACTTC. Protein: CASSLGQIYEQYF.

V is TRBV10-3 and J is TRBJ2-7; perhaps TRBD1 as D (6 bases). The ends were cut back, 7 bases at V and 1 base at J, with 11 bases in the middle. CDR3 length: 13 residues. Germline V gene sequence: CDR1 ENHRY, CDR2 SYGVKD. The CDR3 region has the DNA TGTGCCATCAATGGACAGATTTCCTACGAGCAGTACTTC. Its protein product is CAINGQISYEQYF.

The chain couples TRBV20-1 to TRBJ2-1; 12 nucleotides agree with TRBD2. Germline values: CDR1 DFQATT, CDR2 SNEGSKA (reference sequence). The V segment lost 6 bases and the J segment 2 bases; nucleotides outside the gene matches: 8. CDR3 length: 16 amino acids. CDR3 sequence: CSAETSGSVAYNEQFF. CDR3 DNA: TGCAGTGCCGAGACTAGCGGGAGTGTCGCCTACAATGAGCAGTTCTTC.

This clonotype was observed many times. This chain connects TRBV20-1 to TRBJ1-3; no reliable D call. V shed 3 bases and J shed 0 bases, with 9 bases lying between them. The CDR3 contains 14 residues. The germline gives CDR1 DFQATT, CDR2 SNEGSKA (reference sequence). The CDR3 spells CSARPGSSGNTIYF. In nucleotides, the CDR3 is TGCAGTGCTAGGCCCGGGAGCTCTGGAAACACCATATATTTT.